Listed below are T cell receptor beta chains from one sample, sequenced in a study of T cell changes during pregnancy in multiple sclerosis. Here immunoSEQ multiplex PCR was the method, and the copy in TCRdb shows in-frame clones only, minus some. The top ten hold about 1.6% of the sample, which has approximately 90,000 clones, 91% seen once. This sample comprised peripheral blood, obtained after pregnancy. The origin of the receptors is a female donor in good health, enrolled as a control in a pregnancy study. Each CDR3 is given with its conserved first and last residue. D genes are given only for firm matches. Size is stated for part of the rows, as once, few or many counts, or as a class when the clone is expanded.

j_gene: TRBJ2-7
d_gene: .
abundance: .
v_gene: TRBV15
CDR3aa: CATSKTENYEQYF
CDR3nt: TGTGCCACCAGCAAGACAGAAAACTACGAGCAGTACTTC

j_gene: TRBJ2-1
d_gene: TRBD1
abundance: .
v_gene: TRBV18
CDR3aa: CASSPRQGNEQFF
CDR3nt: TGTGCCAGCTCGCCAAGACAGGGGAATGAGCAGTTCTTC

j_gene: TRBJ2-7
d_gene: .
abundance: .
v_gene: TRBV27
CDR3aa: CASSHRASYEQYF
CDR3nt: TGTGCCAGCAGTCATCGAGCTTCCTACGAGCAGTACTTC

j_gene: TRBJ2-2
d_gene: TRBD2
abundance: .
v_gene: TRBV5-1
CDR3aa: CASSPLAGVGVGELFF
CDR3nt: TGCGCCAGCAGCCCCCTAGCGGGAGTGGGGGTCGGGGAGCTGTTTTTT

j_gene: TRBJ1-2
d_gene: .
abundance: .
v_gene: TRBV29-1
CDR3aa: CSVTTGTQLGGYTF
CDR3nt: TGCAGCGTTACCACAGGGACGCAACTGGGCGGCTACACCTTC

j_gene: TRBJ1-5
d_gene: .
abundance: .
v_gene: TRBV7-3
CDR3aa: CASSRDRDNQPQHF
CDR3nt: TGTGCCAGCAGCCGCGACAGAGACAATCAGCCCCAGCATTTT

j_gene: TRBJ1-2
d_gene: TRBD1
abundance: .
v_gene: TRBV5-1
CDR3aa: CASSVEGARAAGYTF
CDR3nt: TGCGCCAGCAGCGTCGAGGGGGCCAGGGCGGCTGGCTACACCTTC

j_gene: TRBJ2-7
d_gene: .
abundance: .
v_gene: TRBV18
CDR3aa: CASSPPGWARSSYEQYF
CDR3nt: TGTGCCAGCTCACCACCGGGTTGGGCTCGCAGCTCCTACGAGCAGTACTTC

j_gene: TRBJ2-3
d_gene: TRBD2
abundance: few
v_gene: TRBV29-1
CDR3aa: CSVEVLAGGSDTQYF
CDR3nt: TGCAGCGTTGAAGTTCTGGCGGGGGGATCGGATACGCAGTATTTT

j_gene: TRBJ1-4
d_gene: .
abundance: .
v_gene: TRBV4-2
CDR3aa: CASSQGPLGPSDEKLFF
CDR3nt: TGTGCCAGCAGCCAAGGTCCGCTGGGGCCTTCAGATGAAAAACTGTTTTTT

j_gene: TRBJ2-5
d_gene: .
abundance: .
v_gene: TRBV27
CDR3aa: CASSLAQPYQETQYF
CDR3nt: TGTGCCAGCAGTTTAGCACAGCCGTACCAAGAGACCCAGTACTTC

j_gene: TRBJ2-2
d_gene: TRBD1
abundance: .
v_gene: TRBV11-1
CDR3aa: CASSQRDRVRGELFF
CDR3nt: TGTGCCAGCAGCCAGAGGGACAGGGTACGCGGGGAGCTGTTTTTT

j_gene: TRBJ1-1
d_gene: .
abundance: .
v_gene: TRBV11-2
CDR3aa: CASSFGSQGTEAFF
CDR3nt: TGTGCCAGCAGCTTCGGGTCGCAGGGCACTGAAGCTTTCTTT

j_gene: TRBJ2-3
d_gene: .
abundance: once
v_gene: TRBV7-6
CDR3aa: CASSPGLLTDTQYF
CDR3nt: TGTGCCAGCAGCCCAGGACTCTTGACAGATACGCAGTATTTT

j_gene: TRBJ2-3
d_gene: .
abundance: .
v_gene: TRBV4-2
CDR3aa: CASSQSLARSSTDTQYF
CDR3nt: TGTGCCAGCAGCCAATCCCTAGCGAGATCTAGCACAGATACGCAGTATTTT

j_gene: TRBJ1-5
d_gene: .
abundance: .
v_gene: TRBV29-1
CDR3aa: CSGGWGEGQPQHF
CDR3nt: TGCAGCGGGGGTTGGGGGGAAGGTCAGCCCCAGCATTTT

j_gene: TRBJ2-5
d_gene: TRBD2
abundance: .
v_gene: TRBV5-6
CDR3aa: CASSPGGAGAETQYF
CDR3nt: TGTGCCAGCAGCCCCGGGGGGGCAGGGGCAGAGACCCAGTACTTC

j_gene: TRBJ2-7
d_gene: TRBD1
abundance: .
v_gene: TRBV6-5
CDR3aa: CASSYRQGAYEQYF
CDR3nt: TGTGCCAGCAGTTACAGGCAGGGGGCCTACGAGCAGTACTTC

j_gene: TRBJ1-2
d_gene: TRBD1
abundance: .
v_gene: TRBV6-4
CDR3aa: CASSDTKNDRAGFNYGYTF
CDR3nt: TGTGCCAGCAGTGACACAAAAAACGACAGGGCCGGTTTTAACTATGGCTACACCTTC

j_gene: TRBJ1-5
d_gene: .
abundance: .
v_gene: TRBV25-1
CDR3aa: CASWTVEDQPQHF
CDR3nt: TGTGCCAGTTGGACAGTAGAGGATCAGCCCCAGCATTTT

j_gene: TRBJ1-1
d_gene: .
abundance: .
v_gene: TRBV2
CDR3aa: CASAKGGADTEAFF
CDR3nt: TGTGCCAGCGCAAAGGGGGGGGCGGACACTGAAGCTTTCTTT

j_gene: TRBJ2-7
d_gene: TRBD1
abundance: .
v_gene: TRBV7-2
CDR3aa: CASRRPGTGDYEQYF
CDR3nt: TGTGCCAGCAGACGTCCCGGGACAGGAGACTACGAGCAGTACTTC

j_gene: TRBJ1-5
d_gene: .
abundance: .
v_gene: TRBV12-5
CDR3aa: CASGPNDRETDPPQHF
CDR3nt: TGTGCTAGTGGACCGAATGATCGGGAGACAGATCCGCCCCAGCATTTT

j_gene: TRBJ2-5
d_gene: TRBD2
abundance: .
v_gene: TRBV7-6
CDR3aa: CASSPSGGAIQETQYF
CDR3nt: TGTGCCAGCAGCCCTAGCGGGGGGGCCATCCAAGAGACCCAGTACTTC

j_gene: TRBJ2-7
d_gene: TRBD1
abundance: few
v_gene: TRBV5-1
CDR3aa: CASSLGTGWGEQYF
CDR3nt: TGCGCCAGCAGCTTGGGGACAGGGTGGGGCGAGCAGTACTTC

j_gene: TRBJ1-1
d_gene: TRBD1
abundance: few
v_gene: TRBV5-1
CDR3aa: CASRTDRDIAFF
CDR3nt: TGCGCCAGCAGAACGGACAGGGATATAGCTTTCTTT

j_gene: TRBJ1-1
d_gene: TRBD1
abundance: .
v_gene: TRBV7-9
CDR3aa: CAGTWPGGTEAFF
CDR3nt: TGTGCCGGAACTTGGCCAGGGGGCACTGAAGCTTTCTTT

j_gene: TRBJ2-1
d_gene: .
abundance: .
v_gene: TRBV18
CDR3aa: CASSPQGVYNEQFF
CDR3nt: TGTGCCAGCTCACCACAGGGGGTTTACAATGAGCAGTTCTTC

j_gene: TRBJ2-6
d_gene: .
abundance: .
v_gene: TRBV7-6
CDR3aa: CASSLYRGAVSGANVLTF
CDR3nt: TGTGCCAGCAGCTTATATAGGGGCGCGGTATCTGGGGCCAACGTCCTGACTTTC

j_gene: TRBJ2-7
d_gene: TRBD1
abundance: .
v_gene: TRBV7-6
CDR3aa: CASSSSNSGTGRREQYF
CDR3nt: TGTGCCAGCAGCTCGTCAAATTCCGGGACAGGGAGGCGCGAGCAGTACTTC

j_gene: TRBJ1-2
d_gene: TRBD1
abundance: .
v_gene: TRBV15
CDR3aa: CATSLTGNYGYTF
CDR3nt: TGTGCCACCAGCTTGACAGGGAACTATGGCTACACCTTC

j_gene: TRBJ2-1
d_gene: TRBD1
abundance: .
v_gene: TRBV6-6
CDR3aa: CASSGTGGFNEQFF
CDR3nt: TGTGCCAGCAGCGGGACAGGGGGCTTCAATGAGCAGTTCTTC

j_gene: TRBJ2-2
d_gene: .
abundance: .
v_gene: TRBV2
CDR3aa: CASSVRANTGELFF
CDR3nt: TGTGCCAGCAGTGTTCGGGCGAACACCGGGGAGCTGTTTTTT

j_gene: TRBJ2-2
d_gene: TRBD2
abundance: .
v_gene: TRBV7-6
CDR3aa: CASSPLAGGLSGELFF
CDR3nt: TGTGCCAGCAGCCCGCTAGCGGGGGGTTTATCCGGGGAGCTGTTTTTT

j_gene: TRBJ1-5
d_gene: TRBD1
abundance: .
v_gene: TRBV6-1
CDR3aa: CASSALDRGNQPQHF
CDR3nt: TGTGCCAGCAGTGCCCTGGACAGGGGCAATCAGCCCCAGCATTTT

j_gene: TRBJ1-1
d_gene: .
abundance: .
v_gene: TRBV21-1
CDR3aa: CASCATYLNTEAFF
CDR3nt: TGTGCCAGCTGCGCAACTTACCTGAACACTGAAGCTTTCTTT